This is a list of T cell receptor beta chains from one sample in a study of cytomegalovirus exposure and HLA in healthy donors. Method: immunoSEQ multiplex PCR; TCRdb's copy keeps in-frame clones and lacks some. Among 200,000 or so clones listed, roughly 85% were seen once. The sample taken for sequencing was PBMCs. Receptor source: a woman younger than 30 in good health and CMV-seronegative. The CDR3 runs from the conserved cysteine through the conserved F or W. The D gene is left open where the match is weak.

D: .
V: TRBV10-2
J: TRBJ2-7
length: 14
CDR3: CASSGSAGTYEQYF

D: .
V: TRBV11-2
J: TRBJ2-2
length: 15
CDR3: CASSFGLLDTGELFF

D: TRBD2
V: TRBV18
J: TRBJ2-5
length: 15
CDR3: CASSPGTSGEETQYF

D: .
V: TRBV2
J: TRBJ1-2
length: 12
CDR3: CASSEGEDGYTF

D: .
V: TRBV27
J: TRBJ1-2
length: 15
CDR3: CASRDSPKGNYGYTF

D: TRBD2
V: TRBV30
J: TRBJ2-5
length: 17
CDR3: CAWSVLGLAGLQETQYF

D: .
V: TRBV5-1
J: TRBJ1-1
length: 13
CDR3: CASSWGASSEAFF

D: .
V: TRBV7-8
J: TRBJ2-7
length: 11
CDR3: CASSSWYEQYF

D: TRBD1
V: TRBV27
J: TRBJ2-6
length: 17
CDR3: CASRNRDRPSGANVLTF

D: .
V: TRBV6-1
J: TRBJ1-2
length: 13
CDR3: CASRPDGNYGYTF

D: .
V: TRBV6-5
J: TRBJ2-1
length: 15
CDR3: CASSRGGHRERPQFF

D: .
V: TRBV29-1
J: TRBJ2-7
length: 12
CDR3: CSVTSDSWEQYF

D: .
V: TRBV5-6
J: TRBJ2-1
length: 16
CDR3: CASSLSLLGPYNEQFF

D: .
V: TRBV27
J: TRBJ1-6
length: 16
CDR3: CASSLASQWTDSPLHF

D: TRBD1
V: TRBV29-1
J: TRBJ1-2
length: 13
CDR3: CSVASGQGGGYTF

D: TRBD1
V: TRBV6-1
J: TRBJ1-1
length: 14
CDR3: CASIRQGANTEAFF

D: .
V: TRBV19
J: TRBJ1-6
length: 15
CDR3: CASSIADRFGSPLHF

D: .
V: TRBV19
J: TRBJ1-6
length: 19
CDR3: CASSMRGAPVGGYNSPLHF

D: .
V: TRBV29-1
J: TRBJ1-1
length: 13
CDR3: CSALEGRGAEAFF

D: .
V: TRBV10-2
J: TRBJ1-1
length: 12
CDR3: CASREGGTEAFF

D: TRBD1
V: TRBV6-5
J: TRBJ1-1
length: 15
CDR3: CASRSRDRLNTEAFF

D: .
V: TRBV6-6
J: TRBJ1-5
length: 13
CDR3: CASSYSHGQPQHF

D: .
V: TRBV29-1
J: TRBJ2-7
length: 15
CDR3: CSVEVDSVGSYEQYF

D: .
V: TRBV25-1
J: TRBJ2-7
length: 14
CDR3: CASSDPTGSSEQYF

D: .
V: TRBV10-3
J: TRBJ1-1
length: 18
CDR3: CAIRASGGGSFMNTEAFF

D: .
V: TRBV6-1
J: TRBJ1-3
length: 14
CDR3: CASSETLSGNTIYF

D: .
V: TRBV7-3
J: TRBJ2-1
length: 15
CDR3: CASSLNVGIYNEQFF

D: .
V: TRBV6-1
J: TRBJ1-5
length: 13
CDR3: CASSERVGQPQHF

D: .
V: TRBV10-3
J: TRBJ1-2
length: 15
CDR3: CAISDFRQNNYGYTF

D: .
V: TRBV20-1
J: TRBJ2-7
length: 11
CDR3: CSARGPRGQYF

D: TRBD1
V: TRBV5-6
J: TRBJ2-3
length: 13
CDR3: CASSLVGQHTQYF

D: TRBD1
V: TRBV4-1
J: TRBJ1-2
length: 15
CDR3: CASSQGDRTNYGYTF

D: .
V: TRBV18
J: TRBJ2-5
length: 14
CDR3: CASSPIEGGKTQYF

D: TRBD1
V: TRBV6-1
J: TRBJ1-2
length: 14
CDR3: CASSLGTANYGYTF

D: .
V: TRBV9
J: TRBJ1-5
length: 14
CDR3: CASSAGGRDQPQHF

D: .
V: TRBV5-1
J: TRBJ2-1
length: 13
CDR3: CASSLAGGNEQFF

D: .
V: TRBV7-8
J: TRBJ2-1
length: 15
CDR3: CASSASGTRNNEQFF

D: TRBD1
V: TRBV10-3
J: TRBJ2-1
length: 16
CDR3: CAISEPDRTGNNEQFF

D: TRBD2
V: TRBV27
J: TRBJ2-5
length: 13
CDR3: CASSETSGETQYF

D: .
V: TRBV2
J: TRBJ1-2
length: 12
CDR3: CASGLSTYGYTF